Below, 21 T cell receptor beta chains from the same sample are listed, as sequenced in a study of Graves' ophthalmopathy and Graves' hyperthyroidism. Amplified material comprised TCR beta CDR3 regions derived from RNA transcripts. The library came from an HTBI-primed first-round RT-PCR and a second-round multiplex PCR. TCRdb reanalysed the multiplex PCR reads using MiXCR and keeps one entry per CDR3 protein. Of approximately 1.2 million distinct CDR3 sequences listed, 35% to 45% are singletons. The material sequenced was peripheral blood or thyroid tissue (not recorded which). The receptors stem from an adult man with Graves' hyperthyroidism.

This clonotype was seen many times. The chain has TRBV10-3 and TRBJ2-5, with a possible D match to TRBD2 (5 bases). Germline assignment: CDR1 ENHRY and CDR2 SYGVKD. V lost 3 bases and J 5 bases, leaving 16 bases between the germline ends. The CDR3 extends over 15 amino acids. The CDR3 bases are TGTGCCATCAGTGAAAAAGGAGGCAAGAAGGAGACCCAGTACTTC. It yields the protein CAISEKGGKKETQYF.

This clonotype has more than one count but fewer than ten. The chain combines TRBV11-2 with TRBJ2-5; possibly TRBD2 for D (6 bases). The CDR3 runs 15 residues. Trimming pared 6 bases from V and 5 bases from J, leaving 19 bases between. Per germline, CDR1 SGHAT and CDR2 FQNNGV. The CDR3 reads CASSDPTRRVETQYF. The CDR3, as DNA: TGTGCCAGCAGTGACCCCACTAGGAGGGTGGAGACCCAGTACTTC.

This clonotype was recorded many times. This chain links TRBV10-3 with TRBJ2-7; 7 bases match TRBD2. The CDR3 runs 15 residues. Trimming cost V 3 bases and J 2 bases; bases outside gene matches: 7. Looked up from germline, CDR1 is ENHRY and CDR2 is SYGVKD. The CDR3 nucleotides read TGTGCCATCAGTGACCCCCAGCGGGGCGCCTACGAGCAGTACTTC. Translated: CAISDPQRGAYEQYF.

Of note for this clonotype: At one end, the junction sequence differs from germline, possibly due to a read error. The chain employs TRBV10-3 and TRBJ1-4; D remains unclear. Germline V gives CDR1 ENHRY, CDR2 SYGVKD. The CDR3 runs to 13 residues. The CDR3 coding sequence is TGTGCCAGCAGTTTATCGGCACAAGGAAAACTGTTTTTT. Residues: CASSLSAQGKLFF.

The chain couples TRBV4-3 to TRBJ1-1; D gene unclear. V lost 1 base and J 0 bases, leaving 12 bases between the germline ends. The V gene's germline CDR1 is LGHNA and CDR2 YSLEER. CDR3 length: 16 residues. CDR3 DNA sequence: TGCGCCAGCAGCCAAGTAGATGCGGCACTGAACACTGAAGCTTTCTTT. It codes for CASSQVDAALNTEAFF.

This clonotype was observed once. Possible read error: a much larger clone is one base away. V is TRBV20-1 and J is TRBJ1-1; D not certain. V lost 0 bases, J lost 4 bases, and 3 bases lay in between. The V gene's germline CDR1 is DFQATT and CDR2 SNEGSKA (reference sequence). The CDR3 has 11 amino acids. CDR3 residues: CSARDSTEAFF. The CDR3 DNA reads TGCAGTGCTAGAGATAGCACTGAAGCTTTCTTT.

This clonotype came up a few times. Compared with germline, one end of the junction differs, possibly owing to a read error. This chain uses TRBV13 with TRBJ2-7, with TRBD1 matching over 10 bases. CDR3 length: 15 amino acids. CDR1 PRHDT and CDR2 FYEKMQ come from the germline V gene (reference sequence). CDR3 region: CASSIGTGESYEQYF. DNA of the CDR3: TGTGCCAGCAGCATAGGGACAGGGGAATCCTACGAGCAGTACTTC. Complete variable domain (other parts from reference TRBV13 and TRBJ2-7): AAGVIQSPRHLIKEKRETATLKCYPIPRHDTVYWYQQGPGQDPQFLISFYEKMQSDKGSIPDRFSAQQFSDYHSELNMSSLELGDSALYFCASSIGTGESYEQYFGPGTRLTVT.

This clonotype showed up just a few times. V and J are TRBV7-2 and TRBJ1-6; unclear D gene. CDR1 is SGHTA and CDR2 is FQGNSA in the germline V gene. With 2 bases removed from V and 9 bases from J, the gap between germline ends came to 8 bases. This CDR3 has 13 amino acids. This CDR3 reads CASSLFPGSPLHF. The CDR3 nucleotides are TGTGCCAGCAGCTTATTCCCCGGTTCACCCCTCCACTTT.

Only a few counts were recorded for this clonotype. V gene TRBV20-1 combines with J gene TRBJ2-5, with D perhaps matching TRBD2 (6 bases). CDR3 length: 17 residues. Germline V lookup: CDR1 DFQATT, CDR2 SNEGSKA (reference sequence). The germline V and J ends were trimmed by 4 bases and 4 bases, with 25 bases remaining between them. The CDR3 loop is CSAKNLSPPTAGETQYF. The DNA for the CDR3 is TGCAGTGCTAAAAACCTTTCGCCACCTACAGCGGGAGAGACCCAGTACTTC.

The chain uses TRBV7-2 and TRBJ2-7; TRBD2 is a possible D gene (7 bases). The V end was cut by 1 base, the J end by 6 bases, with 22 bases between. The CDR3 consists of 17 residues. Germline V gene data show CDR1 as SGHTA and CDR2 as FQGNSA. CDR3 in amino acids: CASSLVGGGHPLGEQYF. DNA for the CDR3: TGTGCCAGCAGCTTAGTTGGGGGGGGACACCCTCTTGGCGAGCAGTACTTC. The whole variable domain, remainder taken from reference TRBV7-2 and TRBJ2-7, is GAGVSQSPSNKVTEKGKDVELRCDPISGHTALYWYRQSLGQGLEFLIYFQGNSAPDKSGLPSDRFSAERTGGSVSTLTIQRTQQEDSAVYLCASSLVGGGHPLGEQYFGPGTRLTVT.

The rearrangement uses TRBV12-3 or TRBV12-4 and TRBJ1-6, with TRBD1 matching over 9 bases. The ends lost 5 bases at V and 9 bases at J; junction bases unmatched: 8. The CDR3 is 15 residues long. Here the CDR3 DNA reads TGTGCCAGCAGTGATAAGGGACAGGGCAGTTCACCCCTCCACTTT. This codes for CASSDKGQGSSPLHF.

This clonotype was detected ten times or more. V is TRBV2 and J is TRBJ2-2, with TRBD1 identical over 10 bases. Per germline, CDR1 SNHLY and CDR2 FYNNEI. The J segment lost 7 bases and the V segment lost 7 bases, leaving 3 bases of the junction unmatched. The CDR3 covers 13 residues. The CDR3 loop reads CASKGQGNGELFF. CDR3 bases: TGTGCCAGCAAGGGACAGGGGAACGGGGAGCTGTTTTTT.

Many counts were recorded for this clonotype. This chain joins TRBV6-5 and TRBJ1-2, with 7 bases aligning to TRBD1. From germline, CDR1 is MNHEY and CDR2 SVGAGI. The junction had 4 bases not matched to a gene; V was cut back by 5 bases and J by 4 bases. This CDR3 is 13 amino acids long. The CDR3 protein is CASSGDSLYGYTF. Written as DNA, the CDR3 is TGTGCCAGCAGTGGGGACAGCCTCTATGGCTACACCTTC.

This clonotype has just one count. This sequence joins TRBV20-1 and TRBJ2-5; 12 bases agree with TRBD2. Looked up from germline, CDR1 is DFQATT and CDR2 is SNEGSKA (reference sequence). V was pared by 2 bases and J by 10 bases, with 5 bases of the junction left unmatched. CDR3 length equals 13 residues. CDR3 sequence: CSARLAGGQDQYF. In DNA form, the CDR3 reads TGCAGTGCTAGACTAGCGGGGGGGCAAGACCAGTACTTC.

V usage is TRBV7-8 and J usage is TRBJ2-7; 11 bases agree with TRBD2. Per germline, CDR1 SGHVS and CDR2 FQNEAQ. This CDR3 contains 15 residues. J lost 3 bases, V lost 3 bases, and 4 bases had no gene match. CDR3: CASSFAGTSGYEQYF. CDR3 DNA: TGTGCCAGCAGCTTCGCCGGGACTAGCGGCTACGAGCAGTACTTC.

This clonotype has at least ten counts. This rearrangement joins TRBV25-1 to TRBJ1-4, with D possibly being TRBD1 (5 bases). The CDR3 has 12 residues. V shed 3 bases and J shed 11 bases, with 10 bases lying between them. CDR1 MGHDK and CDR2 SYGVNS come from the germline V gene. This CDR3 is CASSDPGGKLFF. The CDR3 DNA follows: TGTGCCAGCAGTGATCCGGGGGGGAAACTGTTTTTT.

The chain uses TRBV30 and TRBJ1-1; D gene uncertain. The CDR3 runs to 15 residues. V was trimmed by 0 bases and J by 0 bases, leaving 11 bases between them. CDR1 is GTSNPN and CDR2 is SVGIG in the germline V gene (reference sequence). CDR3 protein: CAWSVSGFMNTEAFF. DNA of the CDR3: TGTGCCTGGAGTGTATCGGGGTTCATGAACACTGAAGCTTTCTTT. The full variable domain, in which reference TRBV30 and TRBJ1-1 provide the parts outside the CDR3, is SQTIHQWPATLVQPVGSPLSLECTVEGTSNPNLYWYRQAAGRGLQLLFYSVGIGQISSEVPQNLSASRPQDRQFILSSKKLLLSDSGFYLCAWSVSGFMNTEAFFGQGTRLTVV.

The chain has TRBV4-1 and TRBJ2-5; 8 nucleotides agree with TRBD1. The germline V gene encodes CDR1 MGHRA and CDR2 YSYEKL. V lost 8 bases, J lost 4 bases, and 9 bases stayed unmatched. This CDR3 comprises 14 residues. The CDR3, as DNA: TGCGCCAGCCGGTGGACAGGGCGGGGAGAGACCCAGTACTTC. Translation: CASRWTGRGETQYF.

This clonotype was counted ten times or more. The J gene is TRBJ1-4, the V gene TRBV7-2; tentative D call: TRBD1 (6 bases). This CDR3 is built from 14 residues. The germline V and J ends were trimmed by 7 bases and 8 bases, with 17 bases remaining between them. Per the germline V gene, CDR1 is SGHTA and CDR2 is FQGNSA. CDR3 sequence: CASTPDRGKEKLFF. CDR3 DNA: TGTGCCAGCACCCCGGACAGAGGAAAGGAAAAACTGTTTTTT.

The chain links TRBV20-1 to TRBJ1-5; a possible D gene is TRBD1 (6 bases). The germline gives CDR1 DFQATT, CDR2 SNEGSKA (reference sequence). V was trimmed by 3 bases and J by 0 bases, leaving 9 bases between them. The CDR3 covers 14 residues. The CDR3 is CSASRGASNQPQHF. CDR3 nucleotide sequence: TGCAGTGCTAGCAGGGGCGCTAGCAATCAGCCCCAGCATTTT.

This chain uses TRBV20-1 with TRBJ1-5, with a weak D call TRBD1 (6 bases). V lost 0 bases, J lost 6 bases, and 18 bases lay in between. The CDR3 sequence is 16 residues long. The germline V gene encodes CDR1 DFQATT and CDR2 SNEGSKA (reference sequence). The CDR3 spells CSAREPPVGAVQPQHF. CDR3 sequence (DNA): TGCAGTGCTAGAGAACCCCCGGTGGGGGCCGTTCAGCCCCAGCATTTT.